This passage covers 2 T cell receptor beta chains from one sample sequenced in a study of regulatory T cells in long-lasting Graves disease. TCR beta libraries were built with iRepertoire HTBI primers and Arm-PCR of CDR3 regions. TCRdb re-called the multiplex PCR reads through MiXCR, storing one row per CDR3 protein. The repertoire holds roughly 610,000 distinct CDR3 sequences, with around 15% as singletons. This sample's time point: newly diagnosed GD, antithyroid drugs for less than 3 months. Isolated PBMC RNA provided the starting material for the TCR library. Separately, the same data were catalogued under a study of T cells in Graves' hyperthyroidism and ophthalmopathy.

The sequencing used peripheral blood mononuclear cells (PBMCs), collected at new diagnosis, from a patient treated with antithyroid drugs. These TCRs come from a woman in her twenties or thirties with Graves disease.

This clonotype was seen ten or more times. The genes are TRBV27 and TRBJ2-5; 9 nucleotides match TRBD2. This CDR3 contains 16 residues. V lost 3 bases, J lost 2 bases, and 7 bases stayed unmatched. From germline, CDR1 is MNHEY and CDR2 SMNVEV (reference sequence). CDR3: CASSLRLAVIQETQYF. In DNA form, the CDR3 reads TGTGCCAGCAGTTTGCGACTAGCGGTGATTCAAGAGACCCAGTACTTC.

There are a few counts of this clonotype. V is TRBV7-6 and J is TRBJ2-5; 8 nucleotides match TRBD1. CDR3 size: 17 residues. The germline V gene encodes CDR1 SGHVS and CDR2 FNYEAQ. The V segment lost 1 base and the J segment 2 bases; nucleotides outside the gene matches: 9. CDR3 in amino acids: CASSLGTGTLKQETQYF. The CDR3 bases are TGTGCCAGCAGCTTAGGGACAGGGACCCTGAAACAAGAGACCCAGTACTTC. Drawing the rest from reference TRBV7-6 and TRBJ2-5, the complete variable domain is GAGVSQSPRYKVTKRGQDVALRCDPISGHVSLYWYRQALGQGPEFLTYFNYEAQQDKSGLPNDRFSAERPEGSISTLTIQRTEQRDSAMYRCASSLGTGTLKQETQYFGPGTRLLVL.